Sequencing of this TCR beta chain was carried out in a study of blood T cell repertoires in COVID-19 (dated by TCRdb to 2018 to 2021). Background on the whole study: Samples from collaborators originated in the United States, Italy and Spain and spanned both the acute and convalescent phases of COVID-19. The sample metadata nearly always contained a de-identified subject ID, COVID-19 status, age in years and sex. The dataset comprised deeply sampled blood TCRbeta repertoires from subjects exposed to, actively infected with, or recovered from COVID-19. The repertoires were released in a freely available public database meant as a resource for research on the immune response to SARS-CoV-2. Where available, HLA class I and class II types were taken from metadata supplied by the sample provider and were not determined by assay-based typing. Samples came from the ongoing ImmuneRACE study (first 160 participants) plus 1,254 subjects from 6 global collaborators. The prospective study material was composed of cDNA or gDNA derived from T cells, B-cell-depleted T cells, or PBMCs.

TCRbeta CDR3 regions were amplified from genomic DNA by means of the immunoSEQ Assay, a bias-controlled multiplex PCR. The original methods were these. Nucleated cell counts per sample were estimated from amplification of reference gene primers within the assay. Sequence reads were collapsed and filtered to measure the absolute abundance of every unique TCRbeta CDR3 rearrangement. For each sample, productive Simpson clonality was calculated as the square root of Simpson's diversity index across productive rearrangements. TCRdb retrieved this table from immuneACCESS and kept in-frame rearrangements only. Not all clones are present; in checked studies, unresolved V genes account for under half, and no reason is known for the remainder. V and J calls plus clone size are reproduced from that table; the DNA served to infer D and trimming. The sample table shows 200,000 to 250,000 clones, and roughly 80% are seen once. The ten largest clones add up to about 20% of the sample.

As to this clone: Its specific antigen is unknown. No base-level quality is on record; no much larger clone is a single base apart.

The CDR3 goes from the cysteine to the phenylalanine over 15 residues. Of the read, only the CDR3 DNA is kept; its 45 bases are in frame from base 1. Trimming removed 5 bases from V and 7 bases from J, leaving 18 bases between the germline ends. CDR1 and CDR2, looked up from the germline V gene, are SGHVS and FQNEAQ. The collaborating institutions used their own protocols to collect whole blood in K2EDTA tubes. For TCRbeta analysis, collaborator samples were shipped as frozen whole blood, as isolated PBMCs, or as DNA extracted from either sample type. Overall results and qualifications from the work: Clinical and demographic metadata were provided uncurated, with the amount varying by source and participant.

The receptor was isolated from a man younger than 40 with active or convalescent COVID-19. The sequencing input was peripheral blood. The sequence joins TRBV7-8 to TRBJ1-5, and TRBD1 may be the D gene, going by 6 matching bases. The CDR3 reads as follows: CASSPPWQGNQPQHF. The sequenced DNA is TGTGCCAGCAGCCCGCCGTGGCAGGGGAACCAGCCCCAGCATTTT. The reference TRBV7-8 and TRBJ1-5 proteins fill in what lies around the CDR3, so the full variable domain reads GAGVSQSPRYKVAKRGQDVALRCDPISGHVSLFWYQQALGQGPEFLTYFQNEAQLDKSGLPSDRFFAERPEGSVSTLKIQRTQQEDSAVYLCASSPPWQGNQPQHFGDGTRLSIL.